This TCR beta chain was recorded in a study of blood T cell repertoires in COVID-19. This CDR3 is 13 amino acids long. Trimming left V 6 bases short and J 0 bases short, with 7 bases between. The germline V gene encodes CDR1 MRHNA and CDR2 SNTAGT. Method: immunoSEQ multiplex PCR; TCRdb's copy keeps in-frame clones and lacks some. The sample lists nearly 200,000 clones, 80% to 85% occurring once. The J gene is TRBJ2-3, the V gene TRBV6-4; D uncertain. The TCR was taken from a human donor in a cohort sampled during active COVID-19. Sequences were obtained from peripheral blood. The CDR3 region has the DNA TGTGCCAGCAGCTACAGTAGCACAGATACGCAGTATTTT. Protein product: CASSYSSTDTQYF.